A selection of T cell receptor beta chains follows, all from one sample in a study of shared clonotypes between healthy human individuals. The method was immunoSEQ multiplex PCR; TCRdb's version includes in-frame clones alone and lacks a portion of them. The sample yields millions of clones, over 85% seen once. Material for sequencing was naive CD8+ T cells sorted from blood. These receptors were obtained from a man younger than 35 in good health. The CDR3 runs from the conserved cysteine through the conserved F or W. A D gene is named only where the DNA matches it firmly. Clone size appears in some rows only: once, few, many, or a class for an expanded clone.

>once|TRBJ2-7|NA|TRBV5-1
CASSYGPGEQYF
TGCGCCAGCAGCTATGGCCCGGGTGAGCAGTACTTC
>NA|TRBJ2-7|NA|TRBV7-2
CASSLAHRAGFYEQYF
TGTGCCAGCAGCTTAGCGCACAGGGCGGGTTTCTACGAGCAGTACTTC
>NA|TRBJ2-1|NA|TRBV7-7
CASSLAGQGPNEQFF
TGTGCTAGCAGCTTAGCGGGACAGGGCCCGAATGAGCAGTTCTTC
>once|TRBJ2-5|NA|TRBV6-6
CASSYVGAQETQYF
TGTGCCAGCAGTTACGTTGGTGCACAAGAGACCCAGTACTTC
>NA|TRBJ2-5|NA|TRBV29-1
CSADQETQYF
TGCAGCGCAGACCAAGAGACCCAGTACTTC
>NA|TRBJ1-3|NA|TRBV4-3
CASSQDRSSGNTIYF
TGCGCCAGCAGCCAAGATCGGAGCTCTGGAAACACCATATATTTT
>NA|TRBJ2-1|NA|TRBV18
CASSPPLYNEQFF
TGTGCCAGCTCACCCCCCCTATACAATGAGCAGTTCTTC
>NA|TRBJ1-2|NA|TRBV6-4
CASSEGPLYGYTF
TGTGCCAGCAGTGAGGGGCCCCTCTATGGCTACACCTTC
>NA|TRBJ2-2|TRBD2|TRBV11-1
CASSLAVRERGESAGELFF
TGTGCCAGCAGCTTAGCGGTGCGCGAGCGGGGGGAGTCGGCCGGGGAGCTGTTTTTT
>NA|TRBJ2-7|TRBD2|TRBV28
CASSLRGGGYEQYF
TGTGCCAGCAGTTTACGTGGGGGGGGTTACGAGCAGTACTTC
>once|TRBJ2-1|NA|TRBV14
CASRNGGYEQFF
TGTGCCAGCAGGAATGGAGGGTATGAGCAGTTCTTC
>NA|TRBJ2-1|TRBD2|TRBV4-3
CASSQDKASGRAVYNGQFF
TGCGCCAGCAGCCAAGATAAAGCGAGCGGGAGGGCCGTCTACAATGGGCAGTTCTTC
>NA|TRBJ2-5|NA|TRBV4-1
CASSPHGGVTKGIPQETQYF
TGCGCCAGCAGCCCGCATGGGGGCGTTACCAAAGGTATCCCCCAAGAGACCCAGTACTTC
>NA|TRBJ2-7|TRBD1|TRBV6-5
CASSIFPGQTYEQYF
TGTGCCAGCAGTATCTTCCCGGGACAGACCTACGAGCAGTACTTC
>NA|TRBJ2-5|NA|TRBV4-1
CASSQVRESETQYF
TGCGCCAGCAGCCAAGTCAGGGAATCAGAGACCCAGTACTTC
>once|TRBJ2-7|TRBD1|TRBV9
CASSVGETGGTYEQYF
TGTGCCAGCAGCGTAGGGGAGACAGGGGGCACCTACGAGCAGTACTTC
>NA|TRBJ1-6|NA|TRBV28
CASSLGQGDSPLHF
TGTGCCAGCAGTTTAGGCCAGGGCGACTCACCCCTCCACTTT
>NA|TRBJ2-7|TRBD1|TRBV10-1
CASSDPGTGGSEQYF
TGCGCCAGCAGTGATCCAGGGACAGGGGGCTCCGAGCAGTACTTC
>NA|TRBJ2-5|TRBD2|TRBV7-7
CASSPSLAGMYQETQYF
TGTGCTAGCAGCCCCAGCCTAGCGGGGATGTACCAAGAGACCCAGTACTTC
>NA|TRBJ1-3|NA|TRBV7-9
CASSTPRQENTIYF
TGTGCCAGCAGCACTCCGAGACAGGAAAACACCATATATTTT
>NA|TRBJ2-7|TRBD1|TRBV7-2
CASSSLGTDEQYF
TGTGCCAGCAGCTCCCTTGGGACAGACGAGCAGTACTTC
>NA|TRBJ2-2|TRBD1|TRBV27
CASSFRDTGATGELFF
TGTGCCAGCAGTTTCAGGGATACAGGGGCCACCGGGGAGCTGTTTTTT
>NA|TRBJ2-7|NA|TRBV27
CASSPNGGASGYEQYF
TGTGCCAGCAGCCCTAACGGGGGCGCTTCCGGCTACGAGCAGTACTTC
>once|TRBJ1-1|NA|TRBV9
CASSVGDANTEAFF
TGTGCCAGCAGCGTAGGGGACGCGAACACTGAAGCTTTCTTT
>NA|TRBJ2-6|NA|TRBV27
CASSLLGGDGRANVLTF
TGTGCCAGCAGTTTATTAGGCGGGGACGGAAGAGCCAACGTCCTGACTTTC
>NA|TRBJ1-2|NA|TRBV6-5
CASSYGGAGGYTF
TGTGCCAGCAGTTACGGGGGTGCTGGTGGCTACACCTTC
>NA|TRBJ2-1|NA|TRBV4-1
CASSQERQGYNEQFF
TGCGCCAGCAGCCAAGAAAGGCAGGGATACAATGAGCAGTTCTTC
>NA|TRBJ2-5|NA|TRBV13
CASTNSTGSQETQYF
TGTGCCAGCACCAACTCTACAGGGTCTCAAGAGACCCAGTACTTC
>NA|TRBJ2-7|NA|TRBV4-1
CASSQISGSLYEQYF
TGCGCCAGCAGCCAGATCTCGGGGAGTTTGTACGAGCAGTACTTC
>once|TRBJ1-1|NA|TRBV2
CASSPVGTEAFF
TGTGCCAGCAGCCCCGTTGGCACTGAAGCTTTCTTT
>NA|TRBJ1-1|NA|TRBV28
CASSVQGNTEAFF
TGTGCCAGCAGTGTACAGGGGAACACTGAAGCTTTCTTT
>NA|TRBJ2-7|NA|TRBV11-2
CASSLVVFYGEDDEQYF
TGTGCCAGCAGCTTAGTAGTATTCTACGGGGAGGACGACGAGCAGTACTTC
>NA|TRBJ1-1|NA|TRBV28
CASSFSRDEAFF
TGTGCCAGCAGTTTTTCGAGGGATGAAGCTTTCTTT
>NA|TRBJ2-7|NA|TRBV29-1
CSGLGSASSYEQYF
TGCAGCGGCCTTGGCAGCGCCAGCTCCTACGAGCAGTACTTC
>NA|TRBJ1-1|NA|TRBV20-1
CSPLNTEAFF
TGCAGTCCTTTGAACACTGAAGCTTTCTTT
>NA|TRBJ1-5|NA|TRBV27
CASSLWGAQPQHF
TGTGCCAGCAGCCTATGGGGGGCTCAGCCCCAGCATTTT
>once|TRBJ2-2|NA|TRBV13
CASSSQGFGELFF
TGTGCCAGCAGCTCCCAGGGCTTCGGGGAGCTGTTTTTT
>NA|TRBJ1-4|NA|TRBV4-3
CASSQEGEATNEKLFF
TGCGCCAGCAGCCAAGAAGGCGAAGCAACTAATGAAAAACTGTTTTTT
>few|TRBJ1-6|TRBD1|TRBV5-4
CASSLGQGANSPLHF
TGTGCCAGCAGCTTGGGACAGGGTGCTAATTCACCCCTCCACTTT
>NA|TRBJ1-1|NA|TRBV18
CASSLLGAVEAFF
TGTGCCAGCTCACTTCTGGGGGCTGTTGAAGCTTTCTTT
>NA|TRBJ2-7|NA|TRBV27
CASSSALLARDSYEQYF
TGTGCCAGCAGTTCTGCCCTTCTAGCGAGGGACTCCTACGAGCAGTACTTC
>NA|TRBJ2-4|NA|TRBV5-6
CASRLRGSALNIQYF
TGTGCCAGCAGGCTGCGGGGATCGGCCTTAAACATTCAGTACTTC
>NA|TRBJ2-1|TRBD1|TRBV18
CASSPRTGEQFF
TGTGCCAGCTCACCCAGGACAGGGGAGCAGTTCTTC
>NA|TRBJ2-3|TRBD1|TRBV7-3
CASSPDRGRSDTQYF
TGTGCCAGCAGCCCGGACAGGGGGAGGTCAGATACGCAGTATTTT
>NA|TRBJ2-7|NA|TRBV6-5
CASSYSIEVYEQYF
TGTGCCAGCAGTTACTCGATAGAAGTGTACGAGCAGTACTTC
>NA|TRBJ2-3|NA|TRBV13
CASSLGRAVDTDTQYF
TGTGCCAGCAGCTTGGGCCGGGCGGTAGACACAGATACGCAGTATTTT
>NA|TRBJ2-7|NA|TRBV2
CASRGQSYEQYF
TGTGCCAGCCGCGGACAGAGCTACGAGCAGTACTTC
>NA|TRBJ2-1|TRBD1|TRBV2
CASTLGQGYNEQFF
TGTGCCAGCACCCTCGGACAGGGGTACAATGAGCAGTTCTTC
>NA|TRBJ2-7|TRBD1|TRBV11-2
CASTPGQGFSEQYF
TGTGCCAGCACCCCGGGACAGGGGTTTTCGGAGCAGTACTTC
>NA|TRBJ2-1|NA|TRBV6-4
CASSDSAITYNEQFF
TGTGCCAGCAGTGACTCCGCCATTACCTACAATGAGCAGTTCTTC